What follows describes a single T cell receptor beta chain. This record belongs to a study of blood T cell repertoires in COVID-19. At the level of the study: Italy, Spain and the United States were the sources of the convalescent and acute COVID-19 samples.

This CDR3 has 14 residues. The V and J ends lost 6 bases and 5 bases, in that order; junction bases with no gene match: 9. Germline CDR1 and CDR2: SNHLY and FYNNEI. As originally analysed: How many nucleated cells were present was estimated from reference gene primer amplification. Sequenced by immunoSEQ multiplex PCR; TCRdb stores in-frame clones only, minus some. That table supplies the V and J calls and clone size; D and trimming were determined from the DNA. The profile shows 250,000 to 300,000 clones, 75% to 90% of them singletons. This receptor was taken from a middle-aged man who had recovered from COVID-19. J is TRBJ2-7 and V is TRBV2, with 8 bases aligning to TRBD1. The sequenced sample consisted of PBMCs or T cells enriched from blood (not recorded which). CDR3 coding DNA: TGTGCCAGCAGCCCCGACCGGGACAGGAACGAGCAGTACTTC. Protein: CASSPDRDRNEQYF.